The sequence of this TCR beta chain was determined in a study of a mutant IDH1 vaccine in newly diagnosed glioma. Study findings and constraints: Alterations occurring in top peripheral T cell clonotypes seemed unrelated to pseudoprogression.

Time point defined: week 23, last vaccination. Each vaccine dose was 300 ug of mutant IDH1 20-mer peptide, with topical imiquimod. The CDR3 totals 16 residues. The V gene's germline CDR1 is MDHEN and CDR2 SYDVKM. The junction had 11 bases not matched to a gene; V was cut back by 5 bases and J by 7 bases. Assay used: immunoSEQ multiplex PCR; TCRdb lists only in-frame clones, some missing. The table has just over 80,000 clones, approximately 85% seen once. Concerning this clone itself: No antigen is known for it.

The clonotype was recovered from a man aged 25-40 years with glioma. Some clones in this sample may be carry-over from other donors' samples. Here the sequenced sample was PBMCs, taken from a glioma patient whose treatment included an IDH1 peptide vaccine. This chain connects TRBV28 to TRBJ1-2, with 12 bases fitting TRBD1. The CDR3, as DNA: TGTGCCAGCAGTACCTTCGGGACAGGGGGCACCCGTGGCTACACCTTC. Translating gives CASSTFGTGGTRGYTF.